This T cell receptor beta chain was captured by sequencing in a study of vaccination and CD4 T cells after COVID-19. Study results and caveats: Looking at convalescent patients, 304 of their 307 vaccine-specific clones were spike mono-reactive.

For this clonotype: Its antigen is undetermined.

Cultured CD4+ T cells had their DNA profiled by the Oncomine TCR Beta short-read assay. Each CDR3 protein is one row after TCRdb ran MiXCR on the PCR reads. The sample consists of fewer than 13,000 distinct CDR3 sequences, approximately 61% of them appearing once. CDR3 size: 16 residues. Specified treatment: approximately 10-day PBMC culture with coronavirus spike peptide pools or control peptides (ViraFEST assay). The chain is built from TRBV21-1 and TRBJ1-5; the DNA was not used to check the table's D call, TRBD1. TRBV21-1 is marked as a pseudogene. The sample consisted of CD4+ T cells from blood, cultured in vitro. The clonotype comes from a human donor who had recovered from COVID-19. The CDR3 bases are TGTGCCAGCAGCGCCCGGGGGCCCACACCCAATCAGCCCCAGCATTTT. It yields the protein CASSARGPTPNQPQHF.